These 13 T cell receptor beta chains share one sample of origin, sequenced in a study of cytomegalovirus exposure and HLA in healthy donors. PCR amplification relied on 60 Vbeta primers (plus 13 Jbeta primers). Profiling relied on immunoSEQ multiplex PCR, and the TCRdb table lists in-frame clones only, not all of them. The table shows about 130,000 clones, with around 78% occurring only once. Sequencing was carried out using PBMCs. The receptors were gathered from a man in his sixties in good health and CMV-seropositive.

This chain links TRBV5-1 with TRBJ2-3; the match to TRBD2 covers 8 bases. V lost 4 bases to trimming and J lost 0 bases; unmatched junction nucleotides: 7. CDR3 length: 16 amino acids. Germline loops: CDR1 SGHRS, CDR2 YFSETQ. This CDR3 is CASSPMASGSTDTQYF. The CDR3, as DNA: TGCGCCAGCAGCCCGATGGCTAGCGGGAGCACAGATACGCAGTATTTT.

V usage is TRBV10-3 and J usage is TRBJ2-7, with TRBD1 identical over 7 bases. Trimming cost V 3 bases and J 5 bases; bases outside gene matches: 7. Germline V gene data show CDR1 as ENHRY and CDR2 as SYGVKD. The CDR3 is 14 amino acids. The CDR3, as DNA: TGTGCCATCAGTGACCTCCGACAGGGTAACGAGCAGTACTTC. Translating gives CAISDLRQGNEQYF.

CDR3 residues: CASSPIAGGSTGELFF. In nucleotides, the CDR3 is TGTGCCAGCAGCCCCATAGCGGGGGGATCAACCGGGGAGCTGTTTTTT. The chain couples TRBV5-4 to TRBJ2-2; 10 bases are shared with TRBD2. Germline CDR1 and CDR2: SGHNT and YYREEE (reference sequence). This CDR3 is built from 16 residues. V lost 4 bases and J lost 5; bases outside the gene matches: 8.

This sequence joins TRBV29-1 and TRBJ2-5; tentatively, D is TRBD1 (6 bases). The better agreement between TRBJ2-7 and the DNA end casts doubt on the J call. In germline, CDR1 is SQVTM, CDR2 ANQGSEA. The CDR3 totals 14 residues. CDR3 sequence: CSVDAGANSYEQYF. CDR3 DNA: TGCAGCGTTGATGCAGGGGCTAACTCCTACGAGCAGTACTTC.

The chain has TRBV14 and TRBJ1-1; the D is unclear. This CDR3 comprises 15 residues. Germline V gene lookup returns CDR1 SGHDN and CDR2 FVKESK. The germline V and J ends were trimmed by 1 base and 0 bases, with 9 bases remaining between them. CDR3 residues: CASSQGRGMNTEAFF. Written as DNA, the CDR3 is TGTGCCAGCAGCCAAGGTCGGGGAATGAACACTGAAGCTTTCTTT.

The chain joins TRBV30 to TRBJ2-5; tentative D call: TRBD1 (5 bases). The CDR3 totals 13 residues. The germline V and J ends were trimmed by 2 bases and 1 base, with 8 bases remaining between them. Germline values: CDR1 GTSNPN, CDR2 SVGIG (reference sequence). Here the CDR3 reads CAWSLGPQETQYF. The CDR3 nucleotides read TGTGCCTGGAGTTTGGGGCCCCAAGAGACCCAGTACTTC.

Only a few counts were recorded for this clone. The V gene is TRBV9, the J gene TRBJ2-1; 15 bases map to TRBD2. The J segment lost 1 base and the V segment lost 4 bases, leaving 6 bases of the junction unmatched. CDR1 and CDR2 (germline): SGDLS, YYNGEE. The CDR3 is made up of 18 amino acids. The CDR3 region is CASSSGTSGGSSYNEQFF. The CDR3 DNA reads as TGTGCCAGCAGCTCCGGGACTAGCGGGGGGTCTTCCTACAATGAGCAGTTCTTC.

The rearrangement links TRBV11-3 to TRBJ2-1; a weak D match, TRBD1 (6 bases). The CDR3 is 17 amino acids. Trimming shortened V by 1 base and J by 8 bases, and 21 bases separated the two germline ends. CDR1 and CDR2 (germline): SGHNT, YENEEA. The CDR3 nucleotides are TGTGCCAGCAGCTTAGGGTTTGGACAGATTAGAACAGATGAGCAGTTCTTC. Translating it yields CASSLGFGQIRTDEQFF.

The CDR3 sequence: CASSVDSVHQPQHF. For the CDR3, the DNA is TGTGCCAGCAGCGTCGACAGCGTTCATCAGCCCCAGCATTTT. The rearrangement links TRBV6-1 to TRBJ1-5, with D perhaps TRBD1 (5 bases). This CDR3 spans 14 amino acids. V lost 6 bases, J lost 5 bases, and 14 bases lay in between. CDR1 is MNHNS and CDR2 is SASEGT in the germline V gene.

The chain carries TRBV29-1 and TRBJ2-3; 11 nucleotides line up with TRBD2. CDR1 is SQVTM and CDR2 is ANQGSEA in the germline V gene. The CDR3 has 13 amino acids. The V and J ends lost 7 bases and 5 bases, in that order; junction bases with no gene match: 5. The CDR3 bases are TGCAGCGGTAGCGGGGGGGCGGGAGATACGCAGTATTTT. Residues: CSGSGGAGDTQYF.

The CDR3 region is CASSLGRDRLGTQYF. In DNA form, the CDR3 reads TGCGCCAGCAGCTTGGGGCGTGACAGACTCGGGACCCAGTACTTC. V gene TRBV5-1 combines with J gene TRBJ2-5; tentative D call: TRBD1 (5 bases). The ends were cut back, 0 bases at V and 7 bases at J, with 16 bases in the middle. CDR1 and CDR2 (germline): SGHRS, YFSETQ. This CDR3 comprises 15 residues.

This sequence joins TRBV5-1 and TRBJ1-2, with D maybe TRBD1 (6 bases). V dropped 6 bases and J dropped 3 bases, with 15 bases sitting between them. Germline V gene lookup returns CDR1 SGHRS and CDR2 YFSETQ. The CDR3 contains 14 residues. The CDR3 nucleotides are TGCGCCAGCACCCTTCGACCAGGGGACTATGGCTACACCTTC. It translates to CASTLRPGDYGYTF.

The genes are TRBV5-6 and TRBJ1-1; D unresolved. Trimming removed 1 base from V and 0 bases from J, with 7 bases in between. Germline loops: CDR1 SGHDT, CDR2 YYEEEE. The CDR3 consists of 14 residues. The CDR3 loop reads CASSLSGMNTEAFF. CDR3 sequence (DNA): TGTGCCAGCAGCTTGTCCGGGATGAACACTGAAGCTTTCTTT.